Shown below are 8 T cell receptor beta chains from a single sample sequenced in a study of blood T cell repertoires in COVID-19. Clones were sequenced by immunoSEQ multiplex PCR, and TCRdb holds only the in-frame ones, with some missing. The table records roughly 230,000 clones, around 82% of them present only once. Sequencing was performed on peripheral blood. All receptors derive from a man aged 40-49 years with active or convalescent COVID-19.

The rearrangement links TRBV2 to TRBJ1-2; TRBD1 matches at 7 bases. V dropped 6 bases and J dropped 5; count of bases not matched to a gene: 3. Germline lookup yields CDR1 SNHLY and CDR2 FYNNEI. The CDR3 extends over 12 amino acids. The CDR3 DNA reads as TGTGCCAGCAGGACAGGGACGTATGGCTACACCTTC. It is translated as CASRTGTYGYTF.

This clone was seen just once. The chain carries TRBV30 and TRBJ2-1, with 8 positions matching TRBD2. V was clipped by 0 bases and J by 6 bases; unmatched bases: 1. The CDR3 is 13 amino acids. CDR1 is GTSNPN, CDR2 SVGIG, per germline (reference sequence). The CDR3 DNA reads TGTGCCTGGAGTGTACTAGCGGCCAATGAGCAGTTCTTC. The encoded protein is CAWSVLAANEQFF. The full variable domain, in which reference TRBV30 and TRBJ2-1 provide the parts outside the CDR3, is SQTIHQWPATLVQPVGSPLSLECTVEGTSNPNLYWYRQAAGRGLQLLFYSVGIGQISSEVPQNLSASRPQDRQFILSSKKLLLSDSGFYLCAWSVLAANEQFFGPGTRLTVL.

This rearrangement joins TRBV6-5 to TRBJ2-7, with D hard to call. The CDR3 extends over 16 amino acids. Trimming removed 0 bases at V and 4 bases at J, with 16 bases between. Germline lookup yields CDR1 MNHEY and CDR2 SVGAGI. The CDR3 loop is CASSYSTLASNYEQYF. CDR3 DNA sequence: TGTGCCAGCAGTTACTCGACCCTTGCTAGTAATTACGAGCAGTACTTC.

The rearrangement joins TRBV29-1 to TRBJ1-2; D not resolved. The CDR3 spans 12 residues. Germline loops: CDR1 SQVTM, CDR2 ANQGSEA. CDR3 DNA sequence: TGCACCGGTCTTCTGGCTAACTATGGCTACACCTTC. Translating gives CTGLLANYGYTF. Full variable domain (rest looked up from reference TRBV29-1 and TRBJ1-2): SAVISQKPSRDICQRGTSLTIQCQVDSQVTMMFWYRQQPGQSLTLIATANQGSEATYESGFVIDKFPISRPNLTFSTLTVSNMSPEDSSIYLCTGLLANYGYTFGSGTRLTVV.

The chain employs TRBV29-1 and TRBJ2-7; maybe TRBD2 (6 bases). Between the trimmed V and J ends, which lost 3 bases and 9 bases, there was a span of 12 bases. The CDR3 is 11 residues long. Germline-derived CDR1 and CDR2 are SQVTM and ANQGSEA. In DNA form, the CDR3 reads TGCAGCGTTGAGGAGGGTCGGTGGCAGTACTTC. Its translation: CSVEEGRWQYF.

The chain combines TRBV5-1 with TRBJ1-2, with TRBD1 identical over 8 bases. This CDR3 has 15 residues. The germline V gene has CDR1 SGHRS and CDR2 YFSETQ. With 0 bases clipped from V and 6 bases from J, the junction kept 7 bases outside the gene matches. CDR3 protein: CASSLASQGVDGYTF. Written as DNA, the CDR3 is TGCGCCAGCAGCTTGGCCTCACAGGGGGTGGATGGCTACACCTTC.

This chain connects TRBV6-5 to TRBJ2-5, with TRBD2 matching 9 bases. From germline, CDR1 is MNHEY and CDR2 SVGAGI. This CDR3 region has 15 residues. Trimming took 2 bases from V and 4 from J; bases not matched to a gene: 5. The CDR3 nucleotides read TGTGCCAGCAGTTACGGCGGGGGGGCCGGAGAGACCCAGTACTTC. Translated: CASSYGGGAGETQYF.

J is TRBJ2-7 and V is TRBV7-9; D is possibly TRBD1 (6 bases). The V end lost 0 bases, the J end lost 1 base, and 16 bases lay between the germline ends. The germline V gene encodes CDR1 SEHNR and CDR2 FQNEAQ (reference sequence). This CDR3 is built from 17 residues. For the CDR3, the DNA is TGTGCCAGCAGCTTAGCTTTAGACAGGCGGACTTCCTACGAGCAGTACTTC. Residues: CASSLALDRRTSYEQYF.